The clone carrying this T cell receptor (beta chain) appeared a single time. The source of the sample is a study of blood T cell repertoires in COVID-19. The overall study: Both acute and convalescent COVID-19 samples were obtained from the United States, Italy and Spain.

The germline V gene has CDR1 MGHRA and CDR2 YSYEKL. V was shortened by 3 bases and J by 3 bases, with 14 bases between the two germline ends. The CDR3 extends over 15 amino acids. Original analysis: Reference gene primer amplification in the assay estimated nucleated cell counts. Produced via immunoSEQ multiplex PCR; TCRdb's table is partial and in-frame only. The DNA was the basis for D and trimming; V, J and clone size are from that table. The sample holds 30,000 to 40,000 clones, approximately 85% seen once. The source is a man aged 55-75 years with active or convalescent COVID-19. The V call is TRBV4-1, the J call TRBJ1-2, with a tentative D call TRBD1 (6 bases). The sequencing sample was made of peripheral blood. DNA for the CDR3: TGCGCCAGCAGCCATCAGGAGGGGGGGGACTATGGCTACACCTTC. This codes for CASSHQEGGDYGYTF.